What follows describes a single TCR beta chain. Its antigen is unknown. Sample treatment: roughly ten-day PBMC culture with coronavirus spike peptide pools or control peptides (ViraFEST assay). V trimming: 6 bases; J trimming: 13 bases; junction bases outside the gene matches: 11. The germline V gene has CDR1 SGHAT and CDR2 FQNNGV. The CDR3 loop spans 13 amino acids. The sample belongs to a study of vaccination and CD4 T cells after COVID-19. About the study: Convalescent patients, SARS-CoV-2 positive by nasal swab PCR, comprised several mild cases and one severe case.

Sequencing of the DNA from cultured CD4+ T cells was carried out with the Oncomine TCR Beta short-read assay. Cultured CD4+ T cells were the source of extracted genomic DNA. Using its own MiXCR run on the PCR reads, TCRdb lists one record per CDR3 protein. The sample lists about 17,000 distinct CDR3 sequences; about 32% were seen once. Source material: cultured CD4+ T cells from blood. V gene TRBV11-2 combines with J gene TRBJ2-1, with 8 bases lining up with TRBD1. This TCR was recovered from a human donor with COVID-19. For the CDR3, the DNA is TGTGCCAGCAGGACGACAGGGGTCGGGGTTCAGTTCTTC. It yields the protein CASRTTGVGVQFF.